The next 29 T cell receptor beta chains were all read from a single sample in a study of prognosis after radiotherapy for stage I lung cancer. The study amplified the TCR beta CDR3 region from genomic DNA. This amplification was carried out by two rounds of multiplex PCR. First-round PCR employed TRBV- and TRBJ-specific primers for each gene. TCRdb re-derived calls from the multiplex PCR reads in MiXCR, one entry per CDR3 protein. The sample carries roughly 13,000 distinct CDR3 sequences, around 50% recorded once. Sequenced material: PBMCs, taken before or after stereotactic body radiation therapy (not recorded which). Source of these receptors: a donor over 45 with non-small cell lung cancer.

Ten or more counts support this clonotype. The rearrangement joins TRBV7-2 to TRBJ2-1; D not resolved. V was shortened by 1 base and J by 4 bases, with 2 bases between the two germline ends. This CDR3 region has 12 residues. The germline CDR1 and CDR2 sequences are SGHTA and FQGNSA. CDR3 coding DNA: TGTGCCAGCAGCTTAGTGTACAATGAGCAGTTCTTC. This translates into CASSLVYNEQFF.

This clonotype was seen once. This sequence is one base from a far larger clone and is likely a read error. The chain couples TRBV6-4 to TRBJ2-7, with a weak D call TRBD1 (7 bases). Per the germline V gene, CDR1 is MRHNA and CDR2 is SNTAGT. The CDR3 sequence is 14 residues long. This CDR3 is CASSYSGDSGEQYF. The CDR3 nucleotides read TGTGCCAGCAGTTACTCGGGGGACAGCGGGGAGCAGTACTTC.

The chain is built from TRBV11-2 and TRBJ2-2, with D hard to call. The V gene's germline CDR1 is SGHAT and CDR2 FQNNGV. The CDR3 has 13 amino acids. V was clipped by 3 bases and J by 6 bases, with 8 bases between them. The DNA for the CDR3 is TGTGCCAGCAGCTTGGAAAATTCCGGGGAGCTGTTTTTT. Its protein is CASSLENSGELFF. Drawing the rest from reference TRBV11-2 and TRBJ2-2, the complete variable domain is EAGVAQSPRYKIIEKRQSVAFWCNPISGHATLYWYQQILGQGPKLLIQFQNNGVVDDSQLPKDRFSAERLKGVDSTLKIQPAKLEDSAVYLCASSLENSGELFFGEGSRLTVL.

The table lists this clonotype with many counts. The chain is built from TRBV5-4 and TRBJ2-5; TRBD1 is a possible D gene (5 bases). Germline-derived CDR1 and CDR2 are SGHNT and YYREEE (reference sequence). This CDR3 comprises 13 residues. The V and J ends lost 5 bases and 1 base respectively, with 9 bases between them. CDR3 protein: CASRLGAQETQYF. CDR3 nucleotides: TGTGCCAGCAGGTTAGGGGCCCAAGAGACCCAGTACTTC.

The chain carries TRBV5-1 and TRBJ2-7, with 7 bases fitting TRBD2. The germline V gene has CDR1 SGHRS and CDR2 YFSETQ. This CDR3 spans 13 amino acids. Losses at the gene ends were 4 bases for V and 8 bases for J; bases not matched to a gene: 9. CDR3 in DNA: TGCGCCAGCAGCCCGGCGCGGGGGAGGAAGCAGTACTTC. This gives the protein CASSPARGRKQYF.

With regard to this clonotype: A read error may account for a junction end that differs from germline. The chain employs TRBV6-9 and TRBJ1-1; TRBD1 matches 7 bases. Germline lookup yields CDR1 MNHGY and CDR2 SVAAGI. The CDR3 covers 15 residues. The CDR3 nucleotides read TGTGCCAGCAGTTACCTAACAGGGGTGTTCACTGAAGCTCTCTTT. As protein: CASSYLTGVFTEALF.

This clonotype is medium-sized. The gene calls are TRBV5-1 and TRBJ2-7, with 10 bases fitting TRBD2. Germline V gene lookup returns CDR1 SGHRS and CDR2 YFSETQ. V shed 5 bases and J 3 bases; nucleotides not matched to a gene: 5. This CDR3 comprises 14 residues. The CDR3 bases are TGCGCCAGCAGAAGGACTAGCGGAAACTACGAGCAGTACTTC. Protein product: CASRRTSGNYEQYF.

A remark on this clonotype: One end of the junction is discordant with germline, which a read error may explain. J is TRBJ2-5 and V is TRBV20-1; no definite D call. The germline gives CDR1 DFQATT, CDR2 SNEGSKA (reference sequence). The CDR3 has 11 residues. The CDR3 loop is CSPYTQDTQYF. The DNA of the CDR3 is TGCAGCCCGTATACCCAAGATACCCAGTACTTC.

This clonotype was recorded once. One end of the junction does not line up with germline, which may come from a read error. The chain uses TRBV6-1 and TRBJ2-7; TRBD2 might be the D (5 bases). Looked up from germline, CDR1 is MNHNS and CDR2 is SASEGT. This CDR3 comprises 13 residues. CDR3 region: CDSKPTGTYEQYF. DNA for the CDR3: TGTGACAGCAAACCCACGGGGACCTACGAGCAGTACTTC.

At least ten counts were recorded for this clonotype. The chain recombines TRBV30 with TRBJ1-5; TRBD1 agrees at 8 bases. CDR3 length: 16 amino acids. V trimming: 3 bases; J trimming: 3 bases; junction bases outside the gene matches: 10. Germline CDR1 GTSNPN, CDR2 SVGIG (reference sequence). This CDR3 is CAWRAGGASPNQPQHF. For the CDR3, the DNA is TGTGCCTGGAGAGCAGGGGGCGCGTCCCCCAATCAGCCCCAGCATTTT.

The rearrangement uses TRBV10-3 and TRBJ2-2, with 7 bases matching TRBD1. The CDR3 runs to 15 residues. In germline, CDR1 is ENHRY, CDR2 SYGVKD. Unmatched junction bases numbered 4, after V lost 6 bases and J lost 0 bases. The CDR3: CAIRQGQTNTGELFF. CDR3 nucleotide sequence: TGTGCCATCAGGCAGGGACAGACGAACACCGGGGAGCTGTTTTTT.

This clonotype is classed as medium-sized. This sequence joins TRBV20-1 and TRBJ2-1; 9 bases are a match to TRBD2. J gave up 7 bases and V 4 bases, and 2 bases lay outside the gene matches. The CDR3 sequence is 12 residues long. Germline loops: CDR1 DFQATT, CDR2 SNEGSKA (reference sequence). Here the CDR3 reads CSAKAGGNEQFF. Here the CDR3 DNA reads TGCAGTGCTAAGGCGGGAGGGAATGAGCAGTTCTTC.

Of note for this clonotype: Lacking the conserved final phenylalanine or tryptophan, this CDR3 likely reflects a read error. This rearrangement joins TRBV29-1 to TRBJ1-2; 9 nucleotides line up with TRBD1. V lost 5 bases and J lost 8; bases outside the gene matches: 6. This CDR3 contains 12 residues. Germline CDR1 and CDR2: SQVTM and ANQGSEA. The chain's CDR3 is CSVRDRVRGYTI. The DNA for the CDR3 is TGCAGCGTTAGGGACAGGGTGAGGGGCTACACCATC.

This chain joins TRBV30 and TRBJ1-3, with D possibly being TRBD1 (6 bases). The CDR3 totals 15 residues. In germline, CDR1 is GTSNPN, CDR2 SVGIG (reference sequence). V shed 8 bases and J shed 0 bases, with 17 bases lying between them. CDR3: CARGPGVSSGNTIYF. In DNA, the CDR3 is TGTGCCAGAGGGCCAGGGGTATCCTCTGGAAACACCATATATTTT.

The chain recombines TRBV2 with TRBJ2-1; 8 positions match TRBD2. The CDR3 sequence is 15 residues long. Germline values: CDR1 SNHLY, CDR2 FYNNEI. V shed 7 bases and J 9 bases; nucleotides not matched to a gene: 14. The CDR3 is CASILSNSGTGEQFF. DNA of the CDR3: TGTGCCAGCATCTTATCGAATAGCGGGACGGGTGAGCAGTTCTTC.

Judged by abundance, this clonotype is medium-sized. The chain carries TRBV9 and TRBJ1-6; a possible D gene is TRBD1 (6 bases). The CDR3 consists of 15 residues. Per the germline V gene, CDR1 is SGDLS and CDR2 is YYNGEE. Trimming removed 2 bases at V and 1 base at J, with 7 bases between. This CDR3 is CASSVRGSYNSPLHF. CDR3 DNA: TGTGCCAGCAGCGTCAGGGGTTCCTATAATTCACCCCTCCACTTT. Full variable domain (missing parts from reference TRBV9 and TRBJ1-6): DSGVTQTPKHLITATGQRVTLRCSPRSGDLSVYWYQQSLDQGLQFLIQYYNGEERAKGNILERFSAQQFPDLHSELNLSSLELGDSALYFCASSVRGSYNSPLHFGNGTRLTVT.

This clonotype was counted many times. The rearrangement joins TRBV3-1 to TRBJ2-5; 7 bases align to TRBD2. This CDR3 contains 18 residues. The germline CDR1 and CDR2 sequences are LGHDT and YNNKEL (reference sequence). J lost 0 bases, V lost 2 bases, and 12 bases had no gene match. The CDR3, as DNA: TGTGCCAGCAGCCAACCCCCCCGCGGGGGACCGTACCAAGAGACCCAGTACTTC. Protein: CASSQPPRGGPYQETQYF.

The count of this clonotype is one. Possible read error: a much larger clone is one base away. This CDR3 is missing its conserved last phenylalanine or tryptophan, likely due to a read error. This chain links TRBV9 with TRBJ2-7; D not certain. The CDR3 runs 13 residues. Trimming pared 2 bases from V and 2 bases from J, leaving 8 bases between. Germline V gene data show CDR1 as SGDLS and CDR2 as YYNGEE. The CDR3 nucleotides read TGTGCCAGCAGCGTGAGCCAAGCCTACGAGCAGTACCTC. Amino acids: CASSVSQAYEQYL.

The chain joins TRBV5-1 to TRBJ2-1; 12 bases agree with TRBD1. V gave up 4 bases and J gave up 0 bases; unmatched junction bases: 14. CDR1 is SGHRS, CDR2 YFSETQ, per germline. The CDR3 length is 20 residues. For the CDR3, the DNA is TGCGCCAGCAGCATAACGGGACAGGGGGCTGGCTGGAACTCCTACAATGAGCAGTTCTTC. Translated, it gives CASSITGQGAGWNSYNEQFF.

A remark on this clonotype: This may stem from a read error, because a much larger clone lies one nucleotide away. In this CDR3 the conserved last residue, phenylalanine or tryptophan, is missing, so a read error is likely. The rearrangement links TRBV30 to TRBJ1-4; maybe TRBD1 (6 bases). The germline CDR1 and CDR2 sequences are GTSNPN and SVGIG (reference sequence). This CDR3 is built from 14 residues. The CDR3 bases are TGTTCCTGGTCCAGGGGAATGAGTAATGAAAAACTGTTTCTT. Its translation: CSWSRGMSNEKLFL.

In its sample, this clonotype ranks as medium-sized. The rearrangement joins TRBV30 to TRBJ1-3; D ambiguous. The ends were cut back, 5 bases at V and 4 bases at J, with 15 bases in the middle. This CDR3 region has 14 residues. CDR1 and CDR2 from the germline V gene are GTSNPN and SVGIG (reference sequence). The CDR3 spells CAWANSGSGNTIYF. In DNA form, the CDR3 reads TGTGCCTGGGCTAACTCGGGTTCCGGAAACACCATATATTTT. The full variable domain, rest sourced from reference TRBV30 and TRBJ1-3, is SQTIHQWPATLVQPVGSPLSLECTVEGTSNPNLYWYRQAAGRGLQLLFYSVGIGQISSEVPQNLSASRPQDRQFILSSKKLLLSDSGFYLCAWANSGSGNTIYFGEGSWLTVV.

Notes on this clonotype: A read error likely explains this, since a far larger clone differs by one base. The V and J genes are TRBV6-8 and TRBJ2-4; no definite D call. CDR1 and CDR2 (germline): MNHGY, SAAAGT. The CDR3 totals 11 residues. CDR3 nucleotide sequence: TGTGCCGGCAGTCTCAAAAACATTCAGTACTTC. Its translation: CAGSLKNIQYF.

This clonotype was observed a single time. A read error is likely here: a far larger clone is one base away. This rearrangement joins TRBV6-5 to TRBJ2-5; the D call may be TRBD1 or TRBD2 (8 bases each). This CDR3 region has 16 residues. CDR1 is MNHEY and CDR2 is SVGAGI in the germline V gene. The CDR3 here is CASTYLQGGGRETQYF. CDR3 bases: TGTGCCAGCACTTACTTACAGGGGGGCGGGAGGGAGACCCAGTACTTC.

This clonotype was seen a handful of times. The likely explanation is a read error, given a far larger clone one base away. The rearrangement uses TRBV7-9 and TRBJ2-1; D call uncertain. V lost 2 bases, J lost 9 bases, and 11 bases lay in between. CDR3 length: 13 amino acids. Germline V CDR1 and CDR2: SEHNR, FQNEAQ (reference sequence). The CDR3 region has the DNA TGTGCCAGCAGCTTAACGTCAGACCGTGAGCAGTTCTTC. Its translation: CASSLTSDREQFF. Filled out from reference TRBV7-9 and TRBJ2-1, the complete variable domain reads DTGVSQNPRHKITKRGQNVTFRCDPISEHNRLYWYRQTLGQGPEFLTYFQNEAQLEKSRLLSDRFSAERPKGSFSTLEIQRTEQGDSAMYLCASSLTSDREQFFGPGTRLTVL.

As regards this clonotype: Given a far larger clone just one base away, this is likely a sequencing read error. V usage is TRBV6-4 and J usage is TRBJ2-7; D call uncertain. This CDR3 is built from 16 residues. The V gene's germline CDR1 is MRHNA and CDR2 SNTAGT. V was pared by 6 bases and J by 2 bases, with 20 bases between. Here the CDR3 DNA reads TGTGCCAGCAGCGAAATATTGGGCTTTGTGGCCTACGAGCAGTACTTC. Amino acids: CASSEILGFVAYEQYF.

This clonotype has a single count. Lacking the conserved final phenylalanine or tryptophan, this CDR3 likely reflects a read error. The chain is built from TRBV4-2 and TRBJ1-2; D remains unclear. Germline assignment: CDR1 LGHNA and CDR2 YNFKEQ. This CDR3 comprises 15 residues. Trimming took off 0 bases at V and 5 bases at J, with 13 bases between the two ends. For the CDR3, the DNA is TGTGCCAGCAGCCAAGACGCGTTTGGCAGTTATGGCTACACCATC. Translated, it gives CASSQDAFGSYGYTI.

This clonotype was counted once. A far larger clone is just one base off, so this is likely a read error. The chain couples TRBV7-9 to TRBJ2-1; 7 bases are a match to TRBD1. There are 15 residues in the CDR3. V shed 6 bases, J shed 9 bases, and the junction held 14 bases outside the gene matches. CDR1 is SEHNR, CDR2 FQNEAQ, per germline (reference sequence). The CDR3 nucleotides read TGTGCCAGCAGACCCTTTCGGGGCAGGGGGATTGAGCAGTTCTTC. This gives the protein CASRPFRGRGIEQFF. Based on the CDR3 plus reference TRBV7-9 and TRBJ2-1, the full variable domain is DTGVSQNPRHKITKRGQNVTFRCDPISEHNRLYWYRQTLGQGPEFLTYFQNEAQLEKSRLLSDRFSAERPKGSFSTLEIQRTEQGDSAMYLCASRPFRGRGIEQFFGPGTRLTVL.

By sample fraction, this clonotype is medium-sized. The rearrangement joins TRBV11-2 to TRBJ2-7; a weak D match, TRBD2 (6 bases). CDR1 is SGHAT, CDR2 FQNNGV, per germline. Deletions cut 2 bases from V and 3 bases from J, with 8 bases between. The CDR3 sequence is 13 residues long. CDR3 DNA: TGTGCCAGCAGCTTATTGGGAGGCTACGAGCAGTACTTC. Translation: CASSLLGGYEQYF.

The chain uses TRBV7-2 and TRBJ2-3; D not resolved. Per the germline V gene, CDR1 is SGHTA and CDR2 is FQGNSA. The V and J ends lost 2 bases and 0 bases respectively, with 9 bases between them. This CDR3 has 15 residues. The CDR3 bases are TGTGCCAGCAGCTTAAGCCTAACTAGCACAGATACGCAGTATTTT. Translated, it gives CASSLSLTSTDTQYF. Based on the CDR3 plus reference TRBV7-2 and TRBJ2-3, the full variable domain is GAGVSQSPSNKVTEKGKDVELRCDPISGHTALYWYRQSLGQGLEFLIYFQGNSAPDKSGLPSDRFSAERTGGSVSTLTIQRTQQEDSAVYLCASSLSLTSTDTQYFGPGTRLTVL.